Listed here is a single T cell receptor (beta chain). These data belong to a study of T cell changes during pregnancy in multiple sclerosis. Germline trimming cut 4 bases from V and 4 bases from J; bases unmatched to any gene: 15. CDR1 and CDR2 from the germline V gene are MDHEN and SYDVKM. The CDR3 length is 18 residues. The table came from immunoSEQ multiplex PCR; TCRdb's copy has only in-frame clones and leaves some out. The sample holds about 44,000 clones, about 89% seen once. The sample was CD4+ T cells from peripheral blood mononuclear cells, taken after pregnancy. This TCR was sampled from a female donor with multiple sclerosis, enrolled in a pregnancy study. The rearrangement links TRBV28 to TRBJ1-2; TRBD1 matches at 10 bases. CDR3 in amino acids: CASSSPGQGLGTGYGYTF. The CDR3 region has the DNA TGTGCCAGCAGTTCACCGGGACAGGGGCTCGGGACGGGCTATGGCTACACCTTC.